What follows is one T cell receptor (beta chain) and its context. Its specificity is unknown. Alongside CTLA-4 blockade with ipilimumab, patients with chemo-refractory metastatic non-small-cell lung cancer received focal radiation. Profiling relied on immunoSEQ multiplex PCR, and the TCRdb table lists in-frame clones only, not all of them. The profile shows approximately 80,000 clones, roughly four fifths of them singletons. These data belong to a study of radiotherapy plus CTLA-4 blockade in lung cancer. On the study more broadly: With around 30% of patients having disease control, objective responses were seen in roughly 18%. Whole-study findings and limits: In blood, tumor-derived TCR clones expanded after radiotherapy plus ipilimumab. Early blood T cell clone dynamics, with interferon-beta, were reported to best predict response.

This CDR3 contains 13 residues. V dropped 6 bases and J dropped 4 bases, with 13 bases sitting between them. Germline V gene data show CDR1 as SNHLY and CDR2 as FYNNEI. The receptor's source is a human donor with non-small cell lung cancer whose response to radiotherapy plus ipilimumab could not be evaluated. The sample consisted of peripheral blood, taken from a patient treated with radiotherapy plus ipilimumab. V usage is TRBV2 and J usage is TRBJ2-7; D is possibly TRBD2 (5 bases). The CDR3 here is CASRAGLVYEQYF. The CDR3, as DNA: TGTGCCAGCAGGGCCGGACTGGTTTACGAGCAGTACTTC. The full variable domain, in which reference TRBV2 and TRBJ2-7 provide the parts outside the CDR3, is EPEVTQTPSHQVTQMGQEVILRCVPISNHLYFYWYRQILGQKVEFLVSFYNNEISEKSEIFDDQFSVERPDGSNFTLKIRSTKLEDSAMYFCASRAGLVYEQYFGPGTRLTVT.